The clone carrying this T cell receptor beta chain was recorded once. Its matching antigen is unknown. PCR involved 60 Vbeta and 13 Jbeta primers. Generated by immunoSEQ multiplex PCR, the TCRdb table keeps only in-frame clones and is missing some. The sample shows roughly 100,000 clones, roughly 80% of them seen only once. The entry originates in a study of cytomegalovirus exposure and HLA in healthy donors. Study information: An earlier analysis found some 120 million unique TCR beta sequences from approximately 170 million T cells.

Findings and caveats of the study: Most TCR sequences were uncommon, yet certain public TCRs appeared in many donors. Reports described diagnosis of cytomegalovirus status by the classifier as highly specific and sensitive. Trimming of TCR beta V- and J-genes showed a link, identified in a later analysis, to a missense DCLRE1C variant.

The CDR3 is 14 amino acids. The germline V gene has CDR1 SGHAT and CDR2 FQDESV (reference sequence). Trimming removed 5 bases from V and 2 bases from J, with 10 bases in between. This clonotype originated in a man aged 25-45 years in good health and CMV-seropositive. Sample: PBMCs. The chain joins TRBV11-1 to TRBJ2-1, with D perhaps TRBD2 (5 bases). The CDR3 is CASSATGTYNEQFF. The CDR3 DNA is TGTGCCAGCAGCGCCACGGGGACCTACAATGAGCAGTTCTTC.